Shown below are 8 T cell receptor beta chains from a single sample sequenced in a study of blood T cell repertoires in COVID-19. Assay: immunoSEQ multiplex PCR; the TCRdb copy retains only in-frame clones and omits some. Of about 170,000 clones in the sample, 65% to 85% are singletons; the top ten hold approximately 2.4%. The source material was peripheral blood. The source of these receptors is a human donor with acute or convalescent COVID-19. The donor label of this sample is uncertain.

The chain combines TRBV9 with TRBJ1-2; D is unclear. The CDR3 covers 13 residues. Deletions cut 0 bases from V and 4 bases from J, with 7 bases between. CDR1 and CDR2 from the germline V gene are SGDLS and YYNGEE. The CDR3 spells CASSVDDSYGYTF. The DNA of the CDR3 is TGTGCCAGCAGCGTAGATGACTCCTATGGCTACACCTTC.

The J gene is TRBJ1-4, the V gene TRBV5-1; no reliable D call. Trimming left V 0 bases short and J 0 bases short, with 9 bases between. CDR1 SGHRS and CDR2 YFSETQ come from the germline V gene. This CDR3 comprises 16 residues. The DNA for the CDR3 is TGCGCCAGCAGCTTGGAGGGAGCTGCAACTAATGAAAAACTGTTTTTT. Amino acid sequence: CASSLEGAATNEKLFF.

This clone appeared a few times. The chain employs TRBV4-1 and TRBJ1-1; TRBD1 matches at 8 bases. The germline V gene has CDR1 MGHRA and CDR2 YSYEKL. The CDR3 sequence is 18 residues long. V gave up 1 base and J gave up 3 bases; unmatched junction bases: 13. The CDR3 DNA is TGCGCCAGCAGCCAAGGCACGACAGGGGCAACCCCCTACACTGAAGCTTTCTTT. This encodes CASSQGTTGATPYTEAFF.

The J gene is TRBJ1-6, the V gene TRBV5-1; the match to TRBD1 covers 10 bases. V dropped 5 bases and J dropped 7; count of bases not matched to a gene: 9. Germline CDR1 and CDR2: SGHRS and YFSETQ. This CDR3 spans 16 amino acids. CDR3 sequence: CASRLTPGQGNSPLHF. Here the CDR3 DNA reads TGCGCCAGCAGGCTCACGCCGGGACAGGGGAATTCACCCCTCCACTTT.

The chain has TRBV27 and TRBJ2-5; weak D call: TRBD2 (7 bases). The CDR3 totals 15 residues. V gave up 5 bases and J gave up 5 bases, with 18 bases separating them. Germline CDR1 reads MNHEY; CDR2 reads SMNVEV (reference sequence). CDR3 protein: CASSLRGGGIETQYF. DNA of the CDR3: TGTGCCAGCAGTCTCCGAGGGGGAGGGATTGAGACCCAGTACTTC.

This clone has more than one count but fewer than ten. This rearrangement joins TRBV6-5 to TRBJ1-2; the match to TRBD1 covers 9 bases. V lost 5 bases and J lost 5; bases outside the gene matches: 9. The V gene's germline CDR1 is MNHEY and CDR2 SVGAGI. The CDR3 consists of 15 residues. The CDR3 here is CASSPITGGGYGYTF. The CDR3, as DNA: TGTGCCAGCAGTCCCATCACAGGGGGCGGTTATGGCTACACCTTC.

The chain employs TRBV2 and TRBJ1-6; D is undetermined. This CDR3 has 15 amino acids. V dropped 2 bases and J dropped 7 bases, with 12 bases sitting between them. Germline V lookup: CDR1 SNHLY, CDR2 FYNNEI. CDR3 nucleotides: TGTGCCAGCAGTGAACCCACCGCGGGGAATTCACCCCTCCACTTT. Its protein product is CASSEPTAGNSPLHF.

The chain joins TRBV18 to TRBJ2-7, with D uncertain. CDR1 is KGHSH, CDR2 LQKENI, per germline. V dropped 2 bases and J dropped 3 bases, with 8 bases sitting between them. This CDR3 spans 13 amino acids. In DNA, the CDR3 is TGTGCCAGCTCACCAGTCCCGAGCTACGAGCAGTACTTC. Translating it yields CASSPVPSYEQYF.